The rows below give T cell receptor beta chains drawn from one sample of a study of beta chain features in type 1 diabetes. Repertoires were generated with immunoSEQ multiplex PCR, while TCRdb's copy carries only in-frame clones and drops some. Among roughly 370,000 clones, 11% to 15% were seen once, and the ten largest hold about 0.04%. The sequencing sample was made of naive CD4+ T cells from blood. The receptors come from a man aged 30 to 45 in good health. The CDR3 runs from the conserved cysteine through the conserved F or W. The D gene is left open where the match is weak. Clone size is given for some rows only: seen once, a few or many times, or a class if the clone is expanded.

CDR3 protein	CDR3 DNA	D gene	J gene	clone size	V gene
CASSLMASGAYNEQFF	TGTGCCAGCAGCTTAATGGCTAGCGGGGCATACAATGAGCAGTTCTTC	TRBD2	TRBJ2-1	few	TRBV7-3
CASSWTDRSRHQETQYF	TGTGCCAGCAGCTGGACAGACAGGAGCCGCCACCAAGAGACCCAGTACTTC	.	TRBJ2-5	.	TRBV11-2
CASTPGGPTDTQYF	TGCGCCAGCACCCCAGGTGGGCCGACAGATACGCAGTATTTT	.	TRBJ2-3	few	TRBV5-1
CASSGNYGYTF	TGCGCCAGCAGCGGCAACTATGGCTACACCTTC	.	TRBJ1-2	.	TRBV4-1
CSVSLRRGETQYF	TGCAGCGTTTCCCTCCGGAGGGGGGAGACCCAGTACTTC	.	TRBJ2-5	few	TRBV29-1
CAWSVGGGSGANVLTF	TGTGCCTGGAGTGTGGGCGGCGGCTCTGGGGCCAACGTCCTGACTTTC	.	TRBJ2-6	many	TRBV30
CASSVGRWAYEQYF	TGTGCCAGCAGCGTAGGCAGGTGGGCCTACGAGCAGTACTTC	.	TRBJ2-7	.	TRBV9
CASSGRPPGYTF	TGTGCCAGCAGCGGTCGCCCTCCTGGCTACACCTTC	.	TRBJ1-2	few	TRBV9
CASSLSGGRGAYEQYF	TGTGCCAGCAGCTTGAGCGGCGGTAGAGGGGCCTACGAGCAGTACTTC	.	TRBJ2-7	few	TRBV7-6
CASSFQGIYEQYF	TGTGCCAGCAGCTTCCAGGGAATTTACGAGCAGTACTTC	.	TRBJ2-7	few	TRBV7-9
CATFGGQGTEAFF	TGCGCCACCTTCGGGGGCCAGGGCACTGAAGCTTTCTTT	.	TRBJ1-1	few	TRBV5-1
CASSDTGWGTEAFF	TGTGCCAGCAGCGATACGGGGTGGGGCACTGAAGCTTTCTTT	.	TRBJ1-1	few	TRBV7-6
CAWTSLGGLQETQYF	TGTGCCTGGACCTCGCTGGGCGGCCTCCAAGAGACCCAGTACTTC	.	TRBJ2-5	few	TRBV30
CATSRADSSYNEQFF	TGTGCCACTTCCCGTGCGGATAGCTCCTACAATGAGCAGTTCTTC	.	TRBJ2-1	.	TRBV19
CASSLGRGENQPQHF	TGTGCCAGTAGTCTTGGCAGGGGGGAGAATCAGCCCCAGCATTTT	TRBD1	TRBJ1-5	.	TRBV19
CASGTGTGGVETQYF	TGTGCCAGCGGCACAGGGACAGGGGGCGTAGAGACCCAGTACTTC	TRBD1	TRBJ2-5	.	TRBV28
CASQNRDSRNEQFF	TGTGCCAGCCAAAACCGGGACTCCCGCAATGAGCAGTTCTTC	.	TRBJ2-1	few	TRBV7-9
CAWVPGYFGANVLTF	TGTGCCTGGGTCCCGGGGTACTTTGGGGCCAACGTCCTGACTTTC	.	TRBJ2-6	few	TRBV30
CATSSGLSTDTQYF	TGTGCCACCAGCTCGGGACTATCCACAGATACGCAGTATTTT	TRBD2	TRBJ2-3	few	TRBV15
CASGRAGTDTQYF	TGTGCCAGCGGTCGAGCGGGCACAGATACGCAGTATTTT	.	TRBJ2-3	.	TRBV6-1
CASRDPSGFTDTQYF	TGTGCCAGCAGAGATCCCAGTGGGTTCACAGATACGCAGTATTTT	.	TRBJ2-3	.	TRBV28
CASAPGTGVIVYGYTF	TGTGCCAGTGCACCCGGGACAGGGGTTATCGTCTATGGCTACACCTTC	TRBD1	TRBJ1-2	.	TRBV19
CASRGLAGGHRRETQYF	TGCGCCAGCAGGGGTCTAGCGGGAGGGCATCGGAGGGAGACCCAGTACTTC	TRBD2	TRBJ2-5	.	TRBV5-1
CASSSVRDRLGVEKLFF	TGTGCCAGCAGCTCCGTACGTGACAGACTGGGGGTTGAAAAACTGTTTTTT	.	TRBJ1-4	few	TRBV5-6
CASSVEARYGNEQFF	TGTGCCAGCAGCGTAGAGGCTAGATACGGAAATGAGCAGTTCTTC	.	TRBJ2-1	few	TRBV9
CASTPRGGAADTQYF	TGTGCCAGCACCCCACGAGGGGGGGCCGCAGATACGCAGTATTTT	.	TRBJ2-3	.	TRBV6-5
CASSPLGGEGDGYTF	TGTGCCAGCTCACCACTAGGGGGAGAGGGCGATGGCTACACCTTC	.	TRBJ1-2	few	TRBV18
CASSQTGNYGYTF	TGTGCCAGCAGCCAGACGGGGAACTATGGCTACACCTTC	.	TRBJ1-2	.	TRBV7-3
CASSPVGAYNEQFF	TGCGCCAGCAGCCCCGTTGGGGCCTACAATGAGCAGTTCTTC	.	TRBJ2-1	.	TRBV4-3
CASSLTGGVGIQYF	TGTGCCAGCAGCCTAACAGGGGGCGTTGGTATTCAGTACTTC	TRBD1	TRBJ2-4	.	TRBV7-2
CASSLKRGQDNEQFF	TGTGCCAGCAGCTTGAAGAGGGGGCAAGACAATGAGCAGTTCTTC	TRBD1	TRBJ2-1	.	TRBV5-4
CASRGGGTNTEAFF	TGTGCCAGCAGGGGAGGGGGAACGAACACTGAAGCTTTCTTT	.	TRBJ1-1	few	TRBV7-2
CASRPSGANVLTF	TGTGCCAGTCGCCCTTCCGGGGCCAACGTCCTGACTTTC	.	TRBJ2-6	.	TRBV19
CASSFQRADEKLFF	TGCGCCAGCAGCTTTCAGCGGGCGGATGAAAAACTGTTTTTT	.	TRBJ1-4	.	TRBV5-1
CSVSTPRGTEATEAFF	TGCAGCGTTAGCACTCCAAGAGGTACAGAGGCTACTGAAGCTTTCTTT	.	TRBJ1-1	.	TRBV29-1
CASSQPSYNEQFF	TGTGCCAGCAGCCAACCTAGCTACAATGAGCAGTTCTTC	.	TRBJ2-1	.	TRBV14
CASSYGPRGTEQFF	TGTGCCAGTAGTTACGGGCCTAGGGGTACTGAGCAGTTCTTC	.	TRBJ2-1	few	TRBV19
CATSRVGTGTGYF	.	.	TRBJ2-4	few	TRBV15
CASSPIGRTNSPLHF	TGTGCCAGCAGCCCAATTGGACGGACTAATTCACCCCTCCACTTT	.	TRBJ1-6	few	TRBV5-6
CASSVGDTYEQYF	TGTGCCAGCAGCGTAGGAGACACCTACGAGCAGTACTTC	.	TRBJ2-7	.	TRBV9
CASSLSAGGTDTQYF	TGCGCCAGCAGCCTATCAGCGGGAGGCACAGATACGCAGTATTTT	TRBD2	TRBJ2-3	.	TRBV4-1
CASSGTDRGMNTEAFF	TGTGCCAGCAGCGGGACGGACAGGGGCATGAACACTGAAGCTTTCTTT	TRBD1	TRBJ1-1	.	TRBV9
CASSRTTRGTSTDTQYF	TGTGCCAGCAGCCGCACGACTCGGGGGACTAGCACAGATACGCAGTATTTT	.	TRBJ2-3	.	TRBV9
CASSRTTGPYNEQFF	TGTGCCAGCAGCCGAACGACAGGGCCATACAATGAGCAGTTCTTC	TRBD1	TRBJ2-1	.	TRBV28
CASSNRRDSNYGYTF	TGTGCCAGCAGTAACCGCCGGGACAGCAACTATGGCTACACCTTC	TRBD1	TRBJ1-2	few	TRBV6-6
CASRTVGATGELFF	TGTGCCAGCAGAACAGTGGGGGCGACCGGGGAGCTGTTTTTT	.	TRBJ2-2	.	TRBV7-2
CASSPRSGQGNREAFF	TGCGCCAGCAGCCCCCGCTCCGGGCAGGGGAACCGTGAAGCTTTCTTT	.	TRBJ1-1	few	TRBV4-1
CASSLENKYEQYF	TGCGCCAGCAGCTTGGAAAATAAATACGAGCAGTACTTC	.	TRBJ2-7	.	TRBV5-1
CASSYVAGIEQFF	TGTGCCAGCAGTTACGTTGCGGGGATTGAGCAGTTCTTC	.	TRBJ2-1	.	TRBV6-8
CASSVVVRNTGELFF	TGTGCCAGCAGTGTAGTCGTCCGGAACACCGGGGAGCTGTTTTTT	.	TRBJ2-2	.	TRBV7-6
CASSRSARTEAFF	TGTGCCAGCAGCCGAAGTGCAAGGACTGAAGCTTTCTTT	.	TRBJ1-1	.	TRBV7-9
CASSSSYWGCNEQFF	TGTGCCAGTTCATCCAGTTACTGGGGTTGCAATGAGCAGTTCTTC	.	TRBJ2-1	few	TRBV19
CASSSGLAGRDIQYF	TGCGCCAGCAGCTCAGGACTAGCGGGAAGGGACATTCAGTACTTC	TRBD2	TRBJ2-4	.	TRBV5-1
CAISGTTSGRAPVHNEQFF	TGTGCCATCAGTGGGACAACTAGCGGGAGGGCCCCTGTCCACAATGAGCAGTTCTTC	TRBD2	TRBJ2-1	.	TRBV10-3
CAIQDTLRETQYF	TGTGCCATCCAGGACACACTAAGGGAGACCCAGTACTTC	.	TRBJ2-5	few	TRBV10-3
CAWDPGYNQPQHF	TGTGCCTGGGATCCGGGTTACAATCAGCCCCAGCATTTT	.	TRBJ1-5	.	TRBV30